Below, one TCR beta chain is given with its context. The data are from a study of control samples from healthy donors and cancer patients. Libraries were prepared by immunoSEQ multiplex PCR; TCRdb keeps only in-frame clonotypes and omits some of them. The table shows roughly 120,000 clones, with over 85% occurring only once. V gave up 5 bases and J gave up 6 bases; unmatched junction bases: 3. The CDR3 has 13 residues. Looked up from germline, CDR1 is SGHAT and CDR2 is FQDESV (reference sequence). The genes are TRBV11-1 and TRBJ2-1; 8 bases agree with TRBD1. Input material: blood. This sequence was found in a man aged 25-40 years in good health. The CDR3 reads CASSVTGGNEQFF. The CDR3 coding sequence is TGTGCCAGCAGCGTTACAGGGGGCAATGAGCAGTTCTTC.